This paragraph reports one T cell receptor (beta chain). The sample originates from a study of blood T cell repertoires in COVID-19. Study in general: Sites across the United States, Italy and Spain contributed samples from acute and convalescent COVID-19. T cells, B-cell-depleted T cells, or PBMCs provided the cDNA or gDNA that served as material.

The CDR3 runs to 13 residues. The V and J ends lost 3 bases and 1 base respectively, with 6 bases between them. As handled by the study authors: Quantification of nucleated cells was approximated via reference gene primer amplification. The protocol was immunoSEQ multiplex PCR, while the TCRdb copy is restricted to in-frame clones and leaves out a portion. That table furnishes V, J and clone size, whereas the DNA furnished D and trimming. This sample has just under 150,000 clones, with over 85% found just once. The sequence came from a human donor in a cohort sampled during active COVID-19. The sample was peripheral blood. V is TRBV12-3 or TRBV12-4 and J is TRBJ1-1; unclear D gene. The CDR3 nucleotides are TGTGCCAGCAGTTTCTATCCGAACACTGAAGCTTTCTTT. Translation: CASSFYPNTEAFF.